The 20 T cell receptor beta chains below come from one sample, sequenced in a study of blood T cells in healthy people across ages. A second about 7 to 11 cycle PCR used barcoded and J-beta primers. TCRdb reprocessed the 5' RACE reads via MiXCR and lists one record per CDR3 protein. Of about 1.5 million distinct CDR3 sequences in the sample, less than 45% are singletons; the top ten hold under 5%. Material: blood. These receptors were obtained from a woman aged 18 to 35 in good health.

The genes are TRBV24-1 and TRBJ2-1; D remains unclear. Germline CDR1 and CDR2: KGHDR and SFDVKD. Deletions cut 4 bases from V and 0 bases from J, with 12 bases between. The CDR3 spans 16 residues. CDR3 region: CATSDPTDFSYNEQFF. DNA for the CDR3: TGTGCCACCAGTGACCCTACAGATTTCTCCTACAATGAGCAGTTCTTC.

The V and J genes are TRBV5-1 and TRBJ1-1; possible D gene TRBD1, 5 bases. The V and J ends lost 0 bases and 1 base respectively, with 16 bases between them. This CDR3 region has 17 residues. Germline CDR1 SGHRS, CDR2 YFSETQ. CDR3 coding DNA: TGCGCCAGCAGCTTGGGCCCCATGGGGGGTTGGAACACTGAAGCTTTCTTT. Encoded protein: CASSLGPMGGWNTEAFF.

This clonotype was counted between two and nine times. This sequence joins TRBV20-1 and TRBJ2-3; tentatively, D is TRBD2 (7 bases). The germline V gene has CDR1 DFQATT and CDR2 SNEGSKA (reference sequence). Between the trimmed V and J ends, which lost 3 bases and 4 bases, there was a span of 20 bases. This CDR3 region has 16 residues. DNA for the CDR3: TGCAGTGCTAGCCCCAGTGGTGGCGGGGGCCCAGATACGCAGTATTTT. This gives the protein CSASPSGGGGPDTQYF.

The chain couples TRBV4-3 to TRBJ2-1; 9 nucleotides agree with TRBD2. V was clipped by 3 bases and J by 3 bases; unmatched bases: 9. CDR1 and CDR2 from the germline V gene are LGHNA and YSLEER. This CDR3 has 17 residues. The CDR3 DNA reads TGCGCCAGCAGCCAGTTGGGGGCTAGCGGGATCTACAATGAGCAGTTCTTC. Encoded protein: CASSQLGASGIYNEQFF.

This clonotype was picked up a small number of times. The J gene is TRBJ1-1, the V gene TRBV4-1, with D uncertain. The V gene's germline CDR1 is MGHRA and CDR2 YSYEKL. V was shortened by 0 bases and J by 9 bases, with 11 bases between the two germline ends. This CDR3 has 13 amino acids. CDR3 bases: TGCGCCAGCAGCCAAGATTCTATCACCAAAGCTTTCTTT. Protein product: CASSQDSITKAFF.

This chain uses TRBV6-1 with TRBJ2-5; 10 positions match TRBD1. This CDR3 spans 14 amino acids. Per the germline V gene, CDR1 is MNHNS and CDR2 is SASEGT. Trimming took 4 bases from V and 5 from J; bases not matched to a gene: 4. The CDR3 is CASSVDRGHETQYF. The DNA of the CDR3 is TGTGCCAGCAGTGTCGACAGGGGGCATGAGACCCAGTACTTC.

J is TRBJ2-1 and V is TRBV24-1; 11 positions agree with TRBD1. Germline CDR1 reads KGHDR; CDR2 reads SFDVKD. The CDR3 runs 16 residues. The V and J ends lost 4 bases and 6 bases, in that order; junction bases with no gene match: 7. CDR3 region: CATSDPSGTGGNEQFF. The CDR3 DNA follows: TGTGCCACCAGTGACCCCTCCGGGACAGGGGGCAATGAGCAGTTCTTC.

The CDR3 spells CSVEETGLGDEQYF. In nucleotides, the CDR3 is TGCAGCGTTGAAGAGACCGGTCTAGGCGACGAGCAGTACTTC. The J gene is TRBJ2-7, the V gene TRBV29-1; D remains unclear. This CDR3 comprises 14 residues. Germline CDR1 and CDR2: SQVTM and ANQGSEA. The V gene lost 0 bases and the J gene lost 5 bases, with 14 bases spanning the gap.

The genes are TRBV27 and TRBJ1-2; 8 bases fit TRBD1. The CDR3 is 15 amino acids. CDR1 is MNHEY, CDR2 SMNVEV, per germline (reference sequence). With V trimmed by 4 bases and J by 2 bases, 6 bases remained unmatched. CDR3 nucleotide sequence: TGTGCCAGCAGTTCACTGACAGGGGTGAACTATGGCTACACCTTC. Protein sequence: CASSSLTGVNYGYTF.

On this clonotype itself: A read error may produce the germline difference seen at one junction end. The CDR3 nucleotides are TGTGCCAGTAGCTTATCGGACTTCCAAGAGACCCAGTACTTC. Translating gives CASSLSDFQETQYF. This chain uses TRBV7-9 with TRBJ2-5; maybe TRBD2 (5 bases). The CDR3 runs 14 residues. Germline V gene lookup returns CDR1 SEHNR and CDR2 FQNEAQ (reference sequence).

This clonotype appeared a single time. The CDR3 loop reads CASSRTEALSYNSPLHF. CDR3 in DNA: TGTGCCAGCAGTCGGACGGAGGCCCTTTCTTATAATTCACCCCTCCACTTT. The chain employs TRBV12-3 or TRBV12-4 and TRBJ1-6; D unresolved. The length of the CDR3 is 17 residues. Trimming removed 5 bases at V and 4 bases at J, with 18 bases between.

This clonotype occurred a few times. The chain combines TRBV20-1 with TRBJ2-7; 7 nucleotides line up with TRBD1. Germline V gene lookup returns CDR1 DFQATT and CDR2 SNEGSKA (reference sequence). The CDR3 length is 12 residues. V lost 6 bases and J lost 3; bases outside the gene matches: 5. Here the CDR3 DNA reads TGCAGTGCCACACCAGGGGGCTACGAGCAGTACTTC. This encodes CSATPGGYEQYF.

The V gene is TRBV7-7, the J gene TRBJ2-1, with TRBD1 matching 7 bases. The trim removed 4 bases at V and 1 base at J, leaving 16 bases unmatched. The CDR3 spans 19 residues. Germline V gives CDR1 SSHAT, CDR2 FNYEAQ (reference sequence). CDR3 loop: CASSSTVALGQKSYNEQFF. In DNA form, the CDR3 reads TGTGCCAGCAGCTCAACAGTCGCCCTGGGACAGAAATCCTACAATGAGCAGTTCTTC.

This rearrangement joins TRBV7-8 to TRBJ1-1; unclear D gene. Germline V gives CDR1 SGHVS, CDR2 FQNEAQ. This CDR3 has 14 amino acids. V lost 3 bases, J lost 4 bases, and 12 bases lay in between. The CDR3 DNA is TGTGCCAGCAGCTTTGCCAGTCTGGGCACTGAAGCTTTCTTT. Protein sequence: CASSFASLGTEAFF.

The chain joins TRBV5-1 to TRBJ1-1; 8 bases are shared with TRBD1. The CDR3 sequence is 16 residues long. Germline CDR1 and CDR2: SGHRS and YFSETQ. V was clipped by 2 bases and J by 4 bases; unmatched bases: 10. The CDR3 DNA follows: TGCGCCAGCAGCTTAGTCAGGGGGCAGTTGGGCACTGAAGCTTTCTTT. This codes for CASSLVRGQLGTEAFF.

The DNA for the CDR3 is TGCAGTCCGACTAGCGGTGGCGATGAGCAGTACTTC. Translation: CSPTSGGDEQYF. The rearrangement joins TRBV20-1 to TRBJ2-5; 9 bases line up with TRBD2. The ends lost 8 bases at V and 11 bases at J; junction bases unmatched: 12. The CDR3 loop spans 12 amino acids. Per germline, CDR1 DFQATT and CDR2 SNEGSKA (reference sequence).

V and J are TRBV4-1 and TRBJ2-4; 10 bases match TRBD2. Per germline, CDR1 MGHRA and CDR2 YSYEKL. Trimming removed 3 bases from V and 6 bases from J; junction bases left unmatched: 8. This CDR3 region has 16 residues. CDR3 coding DNA: TGCGCCAGCAGCCACGCTACTGGACTAGCGGTAAACATTCAGTACTTC. It yields the protein CASSHATGLAVNIQYF.

The chain couples TRBV6-5 to TRBJ2-1; TRBD2 agrees at 10 bases. The DNA end is more similar to TRBJ2-7, so the J call may be wrong. Germline V CDR1 and CDR2: MNHEY, SVGAGI. The CDR3 length is 14 residues. CDR3 sequence (DNA): TGTGCCAGCAGGAGGACTAGCGGTTACAATGAGCAGTACTTC. Its translation: CASRRTSGYNEQYF.

This clonotype came up a few times. The V call is TRBV4-3, the J call TRBJ2-5; no reliable D call. CDR3 size: 13 residues. Trimming removed 0 bases from V and 3 bases from J, with 5 bases in between. Germline V gives CDR1 LGHNA, CDR2 YSLEER. Here the CDR3 reads CASSQDPEETQYF. CDR3 DNA sequence: TGCGCCAGCAGCCAAGACCCAGAAGAGACCCAGTACTTC.

As to this clonotype: One end of the junction fails to match germline, which may point to a read error. This chain uses TRBV7-9 with TRBJ2-3; either TRBD1 or TRBD2 may supply D (5 bases each). Per germline, CDR1 SEHNR and CDR2 FQNEAQ (reference sequence). The CDR3 spans 17 residues. CDR3 sequence: CAGSVPLVGASTDTQYF. The DNA for the CDR3 is TGTGCCGGCAGCGTCCCACTAGTAGGGGCTAGCACAGATACGCAGTATTTT.